Sequencing of this T cell receptor beta chain was carried out in a study of PD-1 blockade in classical Hodgkin lymphoma (dated by TCRdb to 2020 to 2021). Background for the entire study: Nivolumab dosing was 3 mg/kg intravenously every 2 weeks, continuing until either disease progression or unacceptable toxicity. To define a peripheral blood immune signature of response to PD-1 blockade in classical Hodgkin lymphoma, the study combined TCR beta sequencing with CyTOF.

The time point label corresponds to: cycle 1 day 1 (C1D1), immediately before nivolumab initiation. Relapse after autologous stem cell transplantation had occurred in all trial patients, and cohorts A, B and C were distinguished by prior brentuximab vedotin exposure. Magnetic negative selection with a Miltenyi CD4+ T cell isolation kit was used to purify CD4+ T cells from thawed PBMCs. The trial cohort comprised about 60 patients with relapsed/refractory classical Hodgkin lymphoma whose best overall responses were complete response, partial response or progressive disease. Single-agent nivolumab was administered to trial patients in the multi-cohort phase II CheckMate 205 trial. Best overall response was determined by an independent review committee according to the 2007 International Working Group response criteria. Trial PBMCs were collected immediately before nivolumab initiation (C1D1) and during therapy at cycle 2 day 1 and cycle 4 day 1. Peripheral blood was collected in 8 mL Vacutainer Cell Preparation Tubes, from which PBMCs were isolated by centrifugation and then cryopreserved. Purified CD4+ and CD8+ fractions were prepared only for cases in which an additional PBMC sample was available. Magnetically labelled cells were removed on LS columns in a quadroMACS separator, and the flow-through was collected as the purified fraction.

Worth noting for this clone: Its antigen is unknown. No base quality information exists; no much larger clone differs at one position.

The Qiagen DNeasy kit was used to extract genomic DNA from unsorted PBMCs and from the negatively selected CD4+ and CD8+ fractions. Amplification of TCR beta CDR3 regions was done by immunoSEQ multiplex PCR with primers that anneal to V and J segments. A synthetic immune receptor repertoire was used to minimize amplification bias, and remaining bias was computationally removed after sequencing. For the original study's pipeline: Custom Python scripts were used to quantify repertoire diversity as the Shannon entropy index. The unsorted, CD4+ and CD8+ repertoires were each analyzed separately, with the exception of combined analyses, where CD4+ and CD8+ sequences were merged in silico. A clone counted as expanded when the clone's frequency after treatment rose at least 2-fold relative to C1D1, and clones undetected at baseline were given a pseudocount of 0.5. Clones with 0 or 1 copy at C1D1 were defined as singleton clones, while clones with 2 or more copies were defined as non-singleton clones. Clones expanded in unsorted samples were annotated as CD4+, CD8+ or unknown by matching protein sequences in sorted samples from the same patient. Wilcoxon tests were applied to paired samples to test diversity changes from C1D1 to C4D1. TCRdb stores this immuneACCESS table with in-frame sequences only. Part of the clones is absent; in the studies checked, under half of the shortfall reflects unresolved V genes, and no reason is known for the rest. V, J and clone size are taken as reported in that table, and D and trimming were inferred from the DNA itself. This sample has tens of thousands of clones in its table, and 80% to 85% of those were observed once. The top ten clones comprise less than 2% of the sample.

The CDR1 and CDR2 encoded by the germline V gene are SGHRS and YFSETQ. The CDR3 sequence holds 15 residues, the cysteine and phenylalanine included. The sequence is cut down to CDR3 DNA, 45 bases in frame from base 1. The V end loses 8 bases and the J end loses 4 bases, and a stretch of 19 bases separates them. Summary of the overall study and its limitations: Only a single clinical trial cohort was studied, and what caused the repertoire differences, possibly disease activity or prior therapy, remained undefined. Diversity was lower in patients who began nivolumab less than 1 year after ASCT, so these patients were left out of later analyses to avoid confounding by immune reconstitution. CD4+ but not CD8+ TCR diversity rose significantly by C4D1 (p=0.0027 vs p=0.16), most apparent in complete responders (p=0.02). Baseline diversity similar to that of newly diagnosed patients was observed in trial patients achieving complete response, whereas significantly lower diversity was observed in partial responders and progressors. Baseline TCR diversity was reported to be lower in newly diagnosed patients than in healthy donors and to be lower still in relapsed/refractory patients.

The chain is assembled from TRBV5-1 and TRBJ1-5; confidence is insufficient to name the D gene. The source is a human donor with classical Hodgkin lymphoma. The sample in question was CD4+ T cells from blood, obtained at baseline. The nucleotide sequence reads TGCGCCAGTAGCCCGGGGAATCTCGGTAATCAGCCCCAGCATTTT. Its translation is CASSPGNLGNQPQHF.